One sample yielded the 24 T cell receptor beta chains listed below, sequenced in a study of PD-L1 blockade in urothelial cancer. Assay: immunoSEQ multiplex PCR; the TCRdb copy retains only in-frame clones and omits some. The sample records about 130,000 clones, approximately 88% being singletons. The time point is: pretreatment peripheral blood. This material consisted of PBMCs, taken around atezolizumab (anti-PD-L1) treatment. The receptors stem from a man over 45 with urothelial cancer.

V is TRBV28 and J is TRBJ2-3; 8 bases are a match to TRBD2. The CDR3 consists of 15 residues. Losses at the gene ends were 3 bases for V and 1 base for J; bases not matched to a gene: 3. CDR1 is MDHEN, CDR2 SYDVKM, per germline. CDR3 sequence reads: CASSLRGLGTDTQYF. In DNA, the CDR3 is TGTGCCAGCAGTTTGAGGGGACTAGGCACAGATACGCAGTATTTT.

The V gene is TRBV19, the J gene TRBJ2-7, with TRBD2 identical over 10 bases. The CDR3 consists of 17 residues. Germline V gene data show CDR1 as LNHDA and CDR2 as SQIVND (reference sequence). V dropped 5 bases and J dropped 1; count of bases not matched to a gene: 11. CDR3 nucleotides: TGTGCCAGTAGTGGGATACCTAGCGGGAGTATGTCCTACGAGCAGTACTTC. Translated, it gives CASSGIPSGSMSYEQYF. Filled out from reference TRBV19 and TRBJ2-7, the complete variable domain reads DGGITQSPKYLFRKEGQNVTLSCEQNLNHDAMYWYRQDPGQGLRLIYYSQIVNDFQKGDIAEGYSVSREKKESFPLTVTSAQKNPTAFYLCASSGIPSGSMSYEQYFGPGTRLTVT.

In its sample, this clone was seen once. The chain employs TRBV7-9 and TRBJ1-1; D is uncertain. Germline-derived CDR1 and CDR2 are SEHNR and FQNEAQ (reference sequence). Trimming stripped 3 bases from V and 6 bases from J, with 11 bases between. CDR3 length: 13 residues. The chain's CDR3 is CASSFTTNPEAFF. As DNA, the CDR3 is TGTGCCAGCAGCTTCACCACAAACCCTGAAGCTTTCTTT.

This rearrangement joins TRBV4-2 to TRBJ2-3; TRBD2 agrees at 7 bases. Germline CDR1 is LGHNA and CDR2 is YNFKEQ. CDR3 size: 17 residues. V lost 0 bases and J lost 0; bases outside the gene matches: 6. The CDR3 sequence is CASSQEGGAGSTDTQYF. The CDR3 DNA reads as TGTGCCAGCAGCCAAGAGGGCGGAGCGGGAAGCACAGATACGCAGTATTTT.

This chain uses TRBV28 with TRBJ1-5; the D gene is possibly TRBD1 (5 bases). Trimming removed 8 bases at V and 5 bases at J, with 16 bases between. The CDR3 is 14 residues long. Per germline, CDR1 MDHEN and CDR2 SYDVKM. The CDR3 sequence: CASSGRGRDQPQHF. The CDR3 DNA sequence: TGTGCCAGCTCGGGTAGGGGTCGAGATCAGCCCCAGCATTTT.

The rearrangement joins TRBV4-1 to TRBJ1-5, with D tentatively TRBD1 (5 bases). CDR1 and CDR2 from the germline V gene are MGHRA and YSYEKL. Trimming removed 2 bases at V and 3 bases at J, with 17 bases between. This CDR3 has 17 residues. The CDR3 DNA reads TGCGCCAGCAGCCAAAACCCCCCCAGGGTTTCCAATCAGCCCCAGCATTTT. Residues: CASSQNPPRVSNQPQHF.

V usage is TRBV9 and J usage is TRBJ1-3; D unresolved. The germline gives CDR1 SGDLS, CDR2 YYNGEE. CDR3 size: 15 residues. V lost 3 bases and J lost 0, with 10 bases in between. The CDR3 DNA sequence: TGTGCCAGCAGCGAAACAGCTTACTCTGGAAACACCATATATTTT. Translation: CASSETAYSGNTIYF.

The rearrangement links TRBV25-1 to TRBJ1-1, with TRBD1 identical over 8 bases. Trimming took 6 bases from V and 4 from J; bases not matched to a gene: 1. This CDR3 contains 12 residues. Germline lookup yields CDR1 MGHDK and CDR2 SYGVNS. The CDR3 loop reads CASRTGATEAFF. DNA for the CDR3: TGTGCCAGCAGGACAGGGGCCACTGAAGCTTTCTTT.

As concerns this clone: One end of the junction is discordant with germline, which a read error may explain. CDR3 in amino acids: CASREGGGRQEKLFF. Written as DNA, the CDR3 is TGTGCCAGCAGAGAAGGGGGAGGGAGGCAAGAAAAACTGTTTTTT. The rearrangement joins TRBV6-1 to TRBJ1-4, with D perhaps TRBD1 (6 bases). Germline V CDR1 and CDR2: MNHNS, SASEGT. The CDR3 consists of 15 residues.

V and J are TRBV5-6 and TRBJ2-5; D remains ambiguous. Germline V gives CDR1 SGHDT, CDR2 YYEEEE. The CDR3 contains 13 residues. V lost 2 bases to trimming and J lost 2 bases, with 7 bases between them. CDR3 region: CASSFTLQETQYF. The CDR3 region has the DNA TGTGCCAGCAGCTTCACACTACAAGAGACCCAGTACTTC. Using reference TRBV5-6 and TRBJ2-5 for the parts outside the CDR3, the full variable domain is DAGVTQSPTHLIKTRGQQVTLRCSPKSGHDTVSWYQQALGQGPQFIFQYYEEEERQRGNFPDRFSGHQFPNYSSELNVNALLLGDSALYLCASSFTLQETQYFGPGTRLLVL.

The chain couples TRBV5-5 to TRBJ2-2, with D maybe TRBD1 (6 bases). Trimming cost V 1 base and J 1 base, with 11 bases left between them. CDR1 and CDR2 from the germline V gene are SGHKS and YYEKEE (reference sequence). The CDR3 extends over 16 amino acids. The DNA for the CDR3 is TGTGCCAGCAGCTTGTTAGGGACAAGGAACACCGGGGAGCTGTTTTTT. Translation gives CASSLLGTRNTGELFF.

This chain uses TRBV19 with TRBJ2-7, with TRBD2 identical over 10 bases. Per the germline V gene, CDR1 is LNHDA and CDR2 is SQIVND (reference sequence). V gave up 5 bases and J gave up 5 bases; unmatched junction bases: 6. This CDR3 spans 14 amino acids. The CDR3 protein is CASSSSSGGDEQYF. The DNA of the CDR3 is TGTGCCAGTAGTTCGTCTAGCGGGGGTGACGAGCAGTACTTC.

The rearrangement uses TRBV6-1 and TRBJ2-7, with a tentative D call TRBD2 (6 bases). The CDR3 sequence is 14 residues long. V lost 4 bases, J lost 0 bases, and 10 bases lay in between. Germline V gene sequence: CDR1 MNHNS, CDR2 SASEGT. The CDR3 DNA reads as TGTGCCAGCAGTGGCCTCGGGGGCTCCTACGAGCAGTACTTC. It is translated as CASSGLGGSYEQYF.

The rearrangement links TRBV5-6 to TRBJ2-1; 11 nucleotides line up with TRBD2. V gave up 2 bases and J gave up 7 bases; unmatched junction bases: 8. This CDR3 comprises 16 residues. Germline loops: CDR1 SGHDT, CDR2 YYEEEE. CDR3 nucleotide sequence: TGTGCCAGCAGCTTTCTAGCGGGAGGTCTTGGTAATGAGCAGTTCTTC. Protein product: CASSFLAGGLGNEQFF.

The J gene is TRBJ2-7, the V gene TRBV18; D is undetermined. Germline V gene lookup returns CDR1 KGHSH and CDR2 LQKENI. V was cut by 2 bases and J by 3 bases, with 8 bases left in between. This CDR3 is built from 13 residues. The CDR3 reads CASSPESSYEQYF. CDR3 nucleotides: TGTGCCAGCTCACCAGAATCCAGCTACGAGCAGTACTTC.

This rearrangement joins TRBV5-1 to TRBJ1-6; D is uncertain. Between the trimmed V and J ends, which lost 4 bases and 5 bases, there was a span of 7 bases. Germline CDR1 SGHRS, CDR2 YFSETQ. The CDR3 has 13 amino acids. The CDR3 sequence is CASSPQDNSPLHF. In nucleotides, the CDR3 is TGCGCCAGCAGCCCCCAGGATAATTCACCCCTCCACTTT.

This chain connects TRBV2 to TRBJ2-7; 11 bases are shared with TRBD2. The junction had 11 bases not matched to a gene; V was cut back by 6 bases and J by 4 bases. CDR1 is SNHLY, CDR2 FYNNEI, per germline. CDR3 length equals 16 residues. The CDR3 nucleotides read TGTGCCAGCAGGAACCGGTTAGGGACTAGCGGATACGAGCAGTACTTC. It yields the protein CASRNRLGTSGYEQYF.

The CDR3 sequence is CASKRTGNEKLFF. DNA for the CDR3: TGTGCCAGCAAACGGACAGGGAATGAAAAACTGTTTTTT. The chain links TRBV28 to TRBJ1-4; 8 bases map to TRBD1. V lost 7 bases to trimming and J lost 5 bases; unmatched junction nucleotides: 3. The CDR3 is 13 amino acids. CDR1 is MDHEN, CDR2 SYDVKM, per germline.

As for this clone: Other nucleotide sequences from this sample produce the same CDR3. The V call is TRBV6-5, the J call TRBJ1-2, with 9 bases aligning to TRBD1. Germline V gene data show CDR1 as MNHEY and CDR2 as SVGAGI. The CDR3 totals 16 residues. After removal of 4 bases from V and 4 bases from J, the junction contained 10 bases not matched to a gene. The CDR3 DNA is TGTGCCAGCAGTTCCTCCGGGACAGGGCTCACCTATGGCTACACCTTC. Residues: CASSSSGTGLTYGYTF.

J is TRBJ1-2 and V is TRBV4-1; tentatively, D is TRBD1 (6 bases). Deletions cut 1 base from V and 1 base from J, with 16 bases between. CDR1 and CDR2 (germline): MGHRA, YSYEKL. The CDR3 runs 17 residues. The DNA for the CDR3 is TGCGCCAGCAGCCAAGGCCCCAGGGGTGGGAGTAACTATGGCTACACCTTC. It encodes CASSQGPRGGSNYGYTF.

This chain links TRBV28 with TRBJ2-7, with TRBD2 matching 9 bases. The ends lost 3 bases at V and 6 bases at J; junction bases unmatched: 9. Per germline, CDR1 MDHEN and CDR2 SYDVKM. The CDR3 contains 15 residues. DNA of the CDR3: TGTGCCAGCAGTTTCGGGCTAGCGGGAAGTTCCGAGCAGTACTTC. Protein sequence: CASSFGLAGSSEQYF.

The chain combines TRBV28 with TRBJ1-5, with 9 nucleotides matching TRBD1. Losses at the gene ends were 6 bases for V and 2 bases for J; bases not matched to a gene: 5. Germline loops: CDR1 MDHEN, CDR2 SYDVKM. The length of the CDR3 is 15 residues. CDR3 loop: CASSLQGAGNQPQHF. CDR3 DNA sequence: TGTGCCAGCAGCCTACAGGGGGCAGGCAATCAGCCCCAGCATTTT.

The chain is built from TRBV6-5 and TRBJ1-2; D gene uncertain. From germline, CDR1 is MNHEY and CDR2 SVGAGI. This CDR3 has 13 amino acids. The V and J ends lost 7 bases and 7 bases respectively, with 16 bases between them. In DNA form, the CDR3 reads TGTGCCAGCAAGCGCGAGACCCCTCCTGGCTACACCTTC. Encoded protein: CASKRETPPGYTF.

The chain uses TRBV2 and TRBJ2-7; D unclear. CDR1 SNHLY and CDR2 FYNNEI come from the germline V gene. Trimming removed 2 bases at V and 5 bases at J, with 10 bases between. The CDR3 spans 13 residues. CDR3 loop: CASSELSFNEQYF. The CDR3 nucleotides read TGTGCCAGCAGTGAACTTTCCTTTAACGAGCAGTACTTC.